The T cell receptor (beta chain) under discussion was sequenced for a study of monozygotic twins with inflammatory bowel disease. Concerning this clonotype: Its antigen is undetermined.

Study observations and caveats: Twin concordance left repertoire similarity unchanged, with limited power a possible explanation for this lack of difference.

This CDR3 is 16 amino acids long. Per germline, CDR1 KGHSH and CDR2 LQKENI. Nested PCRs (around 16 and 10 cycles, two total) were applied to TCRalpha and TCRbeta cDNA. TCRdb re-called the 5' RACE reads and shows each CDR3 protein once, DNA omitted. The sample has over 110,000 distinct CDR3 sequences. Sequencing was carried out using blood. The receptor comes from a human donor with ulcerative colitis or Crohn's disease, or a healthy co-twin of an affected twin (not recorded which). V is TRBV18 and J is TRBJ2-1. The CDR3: CASSPTTTPSYNEQFF.